By sample fraction, the clone carrying this T cell receptor beta chain is medium-sized. The sample is drawn from a study of blood T cell repertoires in COVID-19. Study-level background: The analysed material was cDNA or gDNA that came from T cells, B-cell-depleted T cells, or PBMCs.

The length of the CDR3 is 13 residues. Germline CDR1 reads LNHDA; CDR2 reads SQIVND (reference sequence). V dropped 1 base and J dropped 6 bases, with 4 bases sitting between them. Per the study methods: Nucleated cell number was recorded as an estimate derived from reference gene primer amplification. Repertoires were generated with immunoSEQ multiplex PCR, while TCRdb's copy carries only in-frame clones and drops some. V and J calls and clone size come straight from that table; D and trimming were deduced from the DNA. Of more than 80,000 clones in the sample, 71% are singletons; the top ten hold around 0.92%.

This chain joins TRBV19 and TRBJ1-6; no reliable D call. This TCR was recovered from a human donor with acute or convalescent COVID-19. The donor label of this sample is uncertain. The sample consisted of peripheral blood. The CDR3 nucleotides are TGTGCCAGTAGTATAGTGAGTAATTCACCCCTCCACTTT. As protein: CASSIVSNSPLHF. Filled out from reference TRBV19 and TRBJ1-6, the complete variable domain reads DGGITQSPKYLFRKEGQNVTLSCEQNLNHDAMYWYRQDPGQGLRLIYYSQIVNDFQKGDIAEGYSVSREKKESFPLTVTSAQKNPTAFYLCASSIVSNSPLHFGNGTRLTVT.